This TCR beta chain comes out of a study of cytomegalovirus exposure and HLA in healthy donors. Germline CDR1 SGHTA, CDR2 FQGNSA. This CDR3 comprises 15 residues. The V segment lost 5 bases and the J segment 8 bases; nucleotides outside the gene matches: 3. Study-level points and caveats: Subsequent analysis revealed that first-cohort TCR clusters tended to co-occur in the 110 or so validation repertoires. As confirmed in vitro, a few CMV-associated chains were specific for CMV antigens.

Sequenced by immunoSEQ multiplex PCR; TCRdb stores in-frame clones only, minus some. The sample holds around 91,000 clones; about 94% are singletons and the top ten take 0.95% to 1.3%. Comment on this clone: Its specificity is not known.

The V gene is TRBV7-2, the J gene TRBJ2-1, with 16 bases lining up with TRBD2. The sequenced sample was PBMCs. The source is a woman aged 25-40 years in good health and CMV-seropositive. CDR3 loop: CASSPGLAGGDEQFF. CDR3 DNA: TGTGCCAGCAGCCCGGGACTAGCGGGAGGGGATGAGCAGTTCTTC.